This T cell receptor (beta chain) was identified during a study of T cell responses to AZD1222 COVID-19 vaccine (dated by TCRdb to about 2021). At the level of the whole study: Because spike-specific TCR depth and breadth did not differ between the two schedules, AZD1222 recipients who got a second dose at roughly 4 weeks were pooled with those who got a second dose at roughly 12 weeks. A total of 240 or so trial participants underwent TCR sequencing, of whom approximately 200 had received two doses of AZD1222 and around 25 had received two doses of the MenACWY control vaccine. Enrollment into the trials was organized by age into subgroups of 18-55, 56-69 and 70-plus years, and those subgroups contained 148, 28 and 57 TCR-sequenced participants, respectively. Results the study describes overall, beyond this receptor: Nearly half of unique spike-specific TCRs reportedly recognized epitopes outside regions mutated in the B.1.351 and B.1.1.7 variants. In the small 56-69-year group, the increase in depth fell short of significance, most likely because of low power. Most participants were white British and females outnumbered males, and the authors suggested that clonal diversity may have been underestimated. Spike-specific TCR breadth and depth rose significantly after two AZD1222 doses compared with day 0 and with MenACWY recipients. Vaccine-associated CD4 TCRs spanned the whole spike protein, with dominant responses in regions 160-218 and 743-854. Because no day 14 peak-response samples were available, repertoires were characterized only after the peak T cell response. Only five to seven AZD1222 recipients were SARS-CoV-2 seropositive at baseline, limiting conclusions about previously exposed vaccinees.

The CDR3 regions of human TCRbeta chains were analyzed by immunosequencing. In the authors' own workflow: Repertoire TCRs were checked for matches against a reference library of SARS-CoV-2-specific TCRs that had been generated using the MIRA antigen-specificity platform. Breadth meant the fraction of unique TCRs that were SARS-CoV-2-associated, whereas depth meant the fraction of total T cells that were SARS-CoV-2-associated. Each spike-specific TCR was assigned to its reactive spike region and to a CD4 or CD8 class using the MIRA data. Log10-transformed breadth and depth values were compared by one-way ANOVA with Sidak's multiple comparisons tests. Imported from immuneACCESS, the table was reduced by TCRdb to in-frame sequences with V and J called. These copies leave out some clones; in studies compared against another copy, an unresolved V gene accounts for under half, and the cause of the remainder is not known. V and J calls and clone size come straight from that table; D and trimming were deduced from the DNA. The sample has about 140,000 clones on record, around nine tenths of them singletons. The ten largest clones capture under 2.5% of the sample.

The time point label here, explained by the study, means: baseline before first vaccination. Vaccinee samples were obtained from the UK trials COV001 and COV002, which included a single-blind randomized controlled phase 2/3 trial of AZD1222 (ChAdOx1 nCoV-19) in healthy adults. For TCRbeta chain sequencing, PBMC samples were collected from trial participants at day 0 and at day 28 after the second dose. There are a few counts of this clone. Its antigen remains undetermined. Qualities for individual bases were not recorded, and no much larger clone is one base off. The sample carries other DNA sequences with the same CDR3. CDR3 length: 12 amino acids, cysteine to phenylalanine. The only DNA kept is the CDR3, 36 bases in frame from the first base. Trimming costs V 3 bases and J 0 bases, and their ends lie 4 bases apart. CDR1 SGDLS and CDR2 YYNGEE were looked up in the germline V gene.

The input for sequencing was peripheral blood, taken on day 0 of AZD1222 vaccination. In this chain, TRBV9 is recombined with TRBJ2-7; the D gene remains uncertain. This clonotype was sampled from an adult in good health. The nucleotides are TGTGCCAGCAGCGGGGGCTCCTACGAGCAGTACTTC. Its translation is CASSGGSYEQYF. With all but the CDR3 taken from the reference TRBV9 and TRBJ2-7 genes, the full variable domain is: DSGVTQTPKHLITATGQRVTLRCSPRSGDLSVYWYQQSLDQGLQFLIQYYNGEERAKGNILERFSAQQFPDLHSELNLSSLELGDSALYFCASSGGSYEQYFGPGTRLTVT.